These 32 T cell receptor beta chains share one sample of origin, sequenced in a study of blood T cells in healthy people across ages (dated by TCRdb to between 2014 and 2016). Receptors were amplified or captured by 5' RACE. A second PCR of about 7 to 12 cycles was run with a J-beta primer mix and a sample-barcoded 5' primer. Clones were called with MiXCR by TCRdb after fastp trimmed the public reads at Q25, and only in-frame beta chains were retained. CDR3 protein duplicates are merged, each entry listing the most common genes and DNA. The sample records 1.5 million to 2 million distinct CDR3 sequences, approximately 40% of which are singletons. 20% to 25% of the sample lies in the top ten. Sequenced material: blood. These receptors were obtained from a human donor in good health.

The rearrangement joins TRBV29-1 to TRBJ1-4; 10 nucleotides align to TRBD1. J gave up 3 bases and V 6 bases, and 10 bases lay outside the gene matches. The CDR3 covers 16 residues. The germline V gene encodes CDR1 SQVTM and CDR2 ANQGSEA. CDR3 loop: CSVAGTGETANEKLFF. CDR3 DNA sequence: TGCAGCGTCGCCGGGACAGGGGAAACGGCTAATGAAAAACTGTTTTTT.

This chain links TRBV7-6 with TRBJ2-1; D gene ambiguous. Between the trimmed V and J ends, which lost 2 bases and 9 bases, there was a span of 8 bases. CDR1 is SGHVS and CDR2 is FNYEAQ in the germline V gene. The CDR3 loop spans 12 amino acids. CDR3 bases: TGTGCCAGCAGCTTACTCTTCAGTGAGCAGTTCTTC. Translated: CASSLLFSEQFF. The variable domain in full, completed from reference TRBV7-6 and TRBJ2-1, reads GAGVSQSPRYKVTKRGQDVALRCDPISGHVSLYWYRQALGQGPEFLTYFNYEAQQDKSGLPNDRFSAERPEGSISTLTIQRTEQRDSAMYRCASSLLFSEQFFGPGTRLTVL.

The CDR3 DNA sequence: TGTGCCACCAGTGTAGCGAAGTCCACAGATACGCAGTATTTT. Its protein is CATSVAKSTDTQYF. The V call is TRBV9, the J call TRBJ2-3, with D maybe TRBD2 (5 bases). Germline CDR1 SGDLS, CDR2 YYNGEE. This CDR3 contains 14 residues. Trimming pared 9 bases from V and 2 bases from J, leaving 16 bases between.

The sample holds one count of this clonotype. One end of the junction is discordant with germline, which a read error may explain. V gene TRBV7-3 combines with J gene TRBJ2-2; D not certain. The CDR3 loop spans 13 amino acids. Germline CDR1 reads SGHTA; CDR2 reads FQGTGA. CDR3 sequence reads: CVSSPTLTGELFF. The CDR3, as DNA: TGTGTCAGCAGCCCAACTCTCACCGGGGAGCTGTTTTTT.

This sequence joins TRBV20-1 and TRBJ2-4, with 7 bases matching TRBD1. Gene TRBJ2-7 matches the end of the DNA better, so the J call may be wrong. The CDR3 spans 14 residues. CDR1 and CDR2 (germline): DFQATT, SNEGSKA (reference sequence). CDR3 sequence: CSAGRHRGLYEQYF. Written as DNA, the CDR3 is TGCAGTGCCGGAAGGCACAGGGGCCTCTACGAGCAGTACTTC.

The DNA of the CDR3 is TGTGCCAGCAGCTTGAACAGCAGGGGCACTGAAGCTTTCTTT. Its translation: CASSLNSRGTEAFF. This chain links TRBV7-9 with TRBJ1-1; TRBD1 is a possible D gene (6 bases). Deletions cut 3 bases from V and 4 bases from J, with 12 bases between. The V gene's germline CDR1 is SEHNR and CDR2 FQNEAQ (reference sequence). CDR3 length equals 14 residues.

This clonotype was detected a few times. The chain links TRBV20-1 to TRBJ2-7; D is perhaps TRBD2 (6 bases). This CDR3 is built from 14 residues. The germline V and J ends were trimmed by 6 bases and 6 bases, with 21 bases remaining between them. Germline V gene lookup returns CDR1 DFQATT and CDR2 SNEGSKA (reference sequence). CDR3 in amino acids: CSAGRSGTSGEQYF. The CDR3 DNA reads as TGCAGTGCCGGACGTAGCGGTACTTCGGGCGAGCAGTACTTC.

The chain has TRBV4-2 and TRBJ2-1; 8 positions match TRBD1. This CDR3 comprises 15 residues. V dropped 1 base and J dropped 9; count of bases not matched to a gene: 8. CDR1 and CDR2 (germline): LGHNA, YNFKEQ. This chain's CDR3 is CASSQARDRRIEQFF. CDR3 DNA sequence: TGTGCCAGCAGCCAAGCGAGGGACAGGAGGATTGAGCAGTTCTTC.

This clonotype showed up just a few times. The rearrangement links TRBV18 to TRBJ2-5; D is unresolved. The CDR3 loop spans 14 amino acids. V lost 3 bases and J 2 bases, leaving 10 bases between the germline ends. Per germline, CDR1 KGHSH and CDR2 LQKENI. The CDR3 loop reads CASSPSRIQETQYF. The CDR3 DNA follows: TGTGCCAGCTCACCTTCCCGGATACAAGAGACCCAGTACTTC. The complete variable domain, with remaining parts taken from reference TRBV18 and TRBJ2-5, reads NAGVMQNPRHLVRRRGQEARLRCSPMKGHSHVYWYRQLPEEGLKFMVYLQKENIIDESGMPKERFSAEFPKEGPSILRIQQVVRGDSAAYFCASSPSRIQETQYFGPGTRLLVL.

This rearrangement joins TRBV5-1 to TRBJ2-7; 12 positions match TRBD2. The germline gives CDR1 SGHRS, CDR2 YFSETQ. With 0 bases clipped from V and 0 bases from J, the junction kept 7 bases outside the gene matches. CDR3 length equals 18 residues. The CDR3 protein is CASSLGTSGVISSYEQYF. Here the CDR3 DNA reads TGCGCCAGCAGCTTGGGGACTAGCGGGGTTATTAGCTCCTACGAGCAGTACTTC.

This chain links TRBV7-2 with TRBJ1-1, with D unclear. In germline, CDR1 is SGHTA, CDR2 FQGNSA. V dropped 5 bases and J dropped 7 bases, with 14 bases sitting between them. The CDR3 extends over 13 amino acids. The DNA for the CDR3 is TGTGCCAGCAGCCTACTAGGGCAGAGTGAAGCTTTCTTT. Its translation: CASSLLGQSEAFF.

This clonotype appeared a few times. V and J are TRBV28 and TRBJ2-5; 10 nucleotides match TRBD1. CDR3 length: 15 amino acids. V was clipped by 7 bases and J by 5 bases; unmatched bases: 10. Germline CDR1 MDHEN, CDR2 SYDVKM. The CDR3 sequence: CASTPDRGSVETQYF. CDR3 in DNA: TGTGCCAGCACCCCGGACAGGGGGTCAGTGGAGACCCAGTACTTC.

V and J are TRBV2 and TRBJ1-2, with 7 bases lining up with TRBD1. Germline CDR1 and CDR2: SNHLY and FYNNEI. Trimming cost V 6 bases and J 7 bases; bases outside gene matches: 8. This CDR3 has 13 amino acids. This CDR3 reads CASRSGTVGGYTF. The CDR3 DNA sequence: TGTGCCAGCAGGAGCGGGACAGTGGGTGGCTACACCTTC.

The chain links TRBV7-9 to TRBJ1-2, with 12 nucleotides matching TRBD1. V lost 5 bases and J lost 6; bases outside the gene matches: 7. CDR1 and CDR2 (germline): SEHNR, FQNEAQ (reference sequence). The CDR3 is 15 amino acids. The CDR3: CASSRDRGRENGYTF. CDR3 bases: TGTGCCAGCAGCCGGGACAGGGGGCGAGAGAATGGCTACACCTTC.

V and J are TRBV7-2 and TRBJ1-2; no definite D call. The V end was cut by 2 bases, the J end by 8 bases, with 9 bases between. The CDR3 length is 12 residues. Per the germline V gene, CDR1 is SGHTA and CDR2 is FQGNSA. CDR3 bases: TGTGCCAGCAGCTTAAGTCGGGCAGGCTACACCTTC. It translates to CASSLSRAGYTF.

The chain recombines TRBV7-2 with TRBJ2-1, with TRBD2 matching 11 bases. CDR1 and CDR2 from the germline V gene are SGHTA and FQGNSA. The CDR3 runs 15 residues. The ends lost 6 bases at V and 5 bases at J; junction bases unmatched: 6. The CDR3 bases are TGTGCCAGCAGTTCTAGCGGGGGGCAAAACAATGAGCAGTTCTTC. Encoded protein: CASSSSGGQNNEQFF.

V gene TRBV12-3 or TRBV12-4 combines with J gene TRBJ1-1; no definite D call. CDR3 size: 13 residues. Trimming pared 7 bases from V and 5 bases from J, leaving 14 bases between. This CDR3 reads CASTLKRETEAFF. DNA for the CDR3: TGTGCCAGCACTTTGAAGAGGGAAACTGAAGCTTTCTTT.

This clonotype was seen a few times. In DNA form, the CDR3 reads TGTGCCAGCAGTTCTAAGATGAGCTCCTACGAGCAGTACTTC. Its translation: CASSSKMSSYEQYF. The J gene is TRBJ2-7, the V gene TRBV12-3 or TRBV12-4; D is unclear. The CDR3 runs 14 residues. Trimming cost V 4 bases and J 0 bases, with 10 bases left between them.

Remarks on this clonotype: A clone one base away is much larger, so this may be a read error. The chain links TRBV29-1 to TRBJ2-3, with 9 bases identical to TRBD1. Germline trimming cut 4 bases from V and 4 bases from J; bases unmatched to any gene: 18. This CDR3 comprises 18 residues. Germline V CDR1 and CDR2: SQVTM, ANQGSEA. CDR3 amino acids: CSVGGRRAAGQGADTQYF. The CDR3, as DNA: TGCAGCGTTGGGGGTCGTCGTGCGGCGGGACAGGGCGCAGATACGCAGTATTTT.

For the CDR3, the DNA is TGCAGCGTTTTTAGCGGGGGGGCCTCGGGAGCGTTCTTC. Translation gives CSVFSGGASGAFF. The chain couples TRBV29-1 to TRBJ2-1; TRBD2 matches at 11 bases. Germline trimming cut 5 bases from V and 15 bases from J; bases unmatched to any gene: 12. From germline, CDR1 is SQVTM and CDR2 ANQGSEA. This CDR3 region has 13 residues.

The rearrangement uses TRBV7-6 and TRBJ2-7, with 9 nucleotides matching TRBD1. The CDR3 runs to 13 residues. Trimming cost V 8 bases and J 5 bases; bases outside gene matches: 7. Germline CDR1 reads SGHVS; CDR2 reads FNYEAQ. CDR3 in DNA: TGTGCCAGCGCCGGGACAGGGTCCCACGAGCAGTACTTC. Translating it yields CASAGTGSHEQYF.

The chain is built from TRBV24-1 and TRBJ2-5; TRBD1 agrees at 8 bases. Near its end, the DNA agrees better with TRBJ2-7, so the J call may be wrong. Germline CDR1 and CDR2: KGHDR and SFDVKD. This CDR3 region has 16 residues. The CDR3 DNA reads TGTGCCACCAGTGATCAGGGGGCGCTGGGTGGTGACGAGCAGTACTTC. Protein product: CATSDQGALGGDEQYF.

The J gene is TRBJ2-1, the V gene TRBV7-9; D gene uncertain. This CDR3 has 12 residues. Looked up from germline, CDR1 is SEHNR and CDR2 is FQNEAQ (reference sequence). Trimming left V 2 bases short and J 8 bases short, with 7 bases between. The CDR3 reads CASSLKVYEQFF. CDR3 in DNA: TGTGCCAGCAGCTTAAAAGTTTATGAGCAGTTCTTC.

The chain recombines TRBV4-3 with TRBJ2-1, with 10 bases lining up with TRBD2. The CDR3 extends over 17 amino acids. Germline V gene lookup returns CDR1 LGHNA and CDR2 YSLEER. Unmatched junction bases numbered 6, after V lost 1 base and J lost 3 bases. CDR3 bases: TGCGCCAGCAGCCAAGCAGGAGCGGGGGGGGTCTACAATGAGCAGTTCTTC. Translation: CASSQAGAGGVYNEQFF.

V is TRBV3-1 and J is TRBJ2-4; TRBD2 is a possible D gene (5 bases). Near its end, the DNA agrees better with TRBJ2-5, so the J call may be wrong. The CDR3 is 15 residues long. Germline values: CDR1 LGHDT, CDR2 YNNKEL (reference sequence). As DNA, the CDR3 is TGTGCCAGCAGCCAAGATGGTGCTAGCCAGAGGACCCAGTACTTC. It codes for CASSQDGASQRTQYF.

J is TRBJ2-7 and V is TRBV5-1; TRBD1 agrees at 7 bases. J gave up 3 bases and V 0 bases, and 6 bases lay outside the gene matches. Germline values: CDR1 SGHRS, CDR2 YFSETQ. The CDR3 spans 15 residues. The CDR3 coding sequence is TGCGCCAGCAGCTTGGCCGGGACAGAATTCTACGAGCAGTACTTC. Translating it yields CASSLAGTEFYEQYF.

This clonotype was seen a few times. V usage is TRBV5-1 and J usage is TRBJ2-3, with 7 bases identical to TRBD1. J gave up 0 bases and V 4 bases, and 2 bases lay outside the gene matches. This CDR3 has 14 residues. Germline CDR1 SGHRS, CDR2 YFSETQ. The CDR3 DNA is TGCGCCAGCAGCACGGACAGGAGCACAGATACGCAGTATTTT. This translates into CASSTDRSTDTQYF.

This chain connects TRBV29-1 to TRBJ2-1, with D maybe TRBD1 (6 bases). Trimming cost V 8 bases and J 3 bases, with 14 bases left between them. Germline V CDR1 and CDR2: SQVTM, ANQGSEA. This CDR3 comprises 13 residues. As DNA, the CDR3 is TGCAGCACCCGGGCAGGGGACTACAATGAGCAGTTCTTC. It is translated as CSTRAGDYNEQFF.

The J gene is TRBJ1-1, the V gene TRBV12-3 or TRBV12-4; D not certain. V dropped 3 bases and J dropped 4 bases, with 12 bases sitting between them. CDR3 size: 14 residues. The CDR3 DNA reads as TGTGCCAGCAGTTTGACACATCGAGGCACTGAAGCTTTCTTT. Amino acid sequence: CASSLTHRGTEAFF.

This clonotype came up a few times. The J gene is TRBJ1-2, the V gene TRBV12-3 or TRBV12-4; 12 bases align to TRBD1. There are 15 residues in the CDR3. The ends lost 3 bases at V and 7 bases at J; junction bases unmatched: 6. This chain's CDR3 is CASSFWDRGLVGYTF. The DNA of the CDR3 is TGTGCCAGCAGTTTTTGGGACAGGGGGCTGGTTGGCTACACCTTC.

A word on this clonotype: An end of the junction differs from the germline gene, which may be a read error. The CDR3 DNA reads TGTGCCAGCAACTTAAAGGGAGGAGGGATTTACAATGAGCAGTTCTTC. This sequence encodes CASNLKGGGIYNEQFF. The chain is built from TRBV11-2 and TRBJ2-1; D may be TRBD2 (6 bases). The CDR3 is 16 amino acids. Germline V gives CDR1 SGHAT, CDR2 FQNNGV.

This clonotype was counted at least ten times. The gene calls are TRBV7-2 and TRBJ2-7; TRBD1 might be the D (6 bases). The CDR3 spans 13 residues. Trimming left V 5 bases short and J 1 base short, with 9 bases between. Per the germline V gene, CDR1 is SGHTA and CDR2 is FQGNSA. The CDR3 region has the DNA TGTGCCAGCAGCATAACAGGGTCCTACGAGCAGTACTTC. Protein sequence: CASSITGSYEQYF.